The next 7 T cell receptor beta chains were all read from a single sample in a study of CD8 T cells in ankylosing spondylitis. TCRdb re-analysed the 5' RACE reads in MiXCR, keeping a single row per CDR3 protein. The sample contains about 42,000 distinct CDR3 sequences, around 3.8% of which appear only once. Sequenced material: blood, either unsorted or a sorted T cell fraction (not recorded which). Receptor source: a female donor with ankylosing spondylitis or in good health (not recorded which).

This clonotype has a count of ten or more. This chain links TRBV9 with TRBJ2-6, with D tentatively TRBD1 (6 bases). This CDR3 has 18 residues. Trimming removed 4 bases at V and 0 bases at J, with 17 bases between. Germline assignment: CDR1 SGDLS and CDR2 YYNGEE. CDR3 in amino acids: CASSSRDTQSSGANVLTF. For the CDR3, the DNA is TGTGCCAGCAGCTCGAGGGACACCCAGAGCTCTGGGGCCAACGTCCTGACTTTC.

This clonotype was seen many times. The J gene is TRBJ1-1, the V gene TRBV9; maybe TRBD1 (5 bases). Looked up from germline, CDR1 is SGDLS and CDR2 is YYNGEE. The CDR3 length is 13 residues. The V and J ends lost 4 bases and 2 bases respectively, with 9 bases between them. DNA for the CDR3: TGTGCCAGCAGCCCCAGGGTTAACACTGAAGCTTTCTTT. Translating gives CASSPRVNTEAFF. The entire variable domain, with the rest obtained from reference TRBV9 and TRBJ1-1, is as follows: DSGVTQTPKHLITATGQRVTLRCSPRSGDLSVYWYQQSLDQGLQFLIQYYNGEERAKGNILERFSAQQFPDLHSELNLSSLELGDSALYFCASSPRVNTEAFFGQGTRLTVV.

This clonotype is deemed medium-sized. As DNA, the CDR3 is TGTGCCAGCAGCTCTCAGGGGTTGGGATCCGGGGAGCTGTTTTTT. This sequence encodes CASSSQGLGSGELFF. The chain uses TRBV9 and TRBJ2-2; possible D gene TRBD1, 6 bases. This CDR3 is built from 15 residues. V was shortened by 4 bases and J by 6 bases, with 16 bases between the two germline ends. The V gene's germline CDR1 is SGDLS and CDR2 YYNGEE.

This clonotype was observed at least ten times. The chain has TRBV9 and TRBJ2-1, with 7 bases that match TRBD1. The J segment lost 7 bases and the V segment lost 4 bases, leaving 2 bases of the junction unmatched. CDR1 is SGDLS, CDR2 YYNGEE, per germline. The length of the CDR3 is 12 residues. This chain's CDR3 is CASSKQGNEQFF. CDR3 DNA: TGTGCCAGCAGCAAACAGGGGAATGAGCAGTTCTTC.

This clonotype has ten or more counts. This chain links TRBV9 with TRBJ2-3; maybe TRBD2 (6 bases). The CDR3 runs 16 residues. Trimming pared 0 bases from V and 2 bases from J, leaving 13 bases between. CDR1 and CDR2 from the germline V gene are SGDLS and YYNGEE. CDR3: CASSVEGLRFTDTQYF. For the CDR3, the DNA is TGTGCCAGCAGCGTAGAGGGACTTCGCTTCACAGATACGCAGTATTTT.

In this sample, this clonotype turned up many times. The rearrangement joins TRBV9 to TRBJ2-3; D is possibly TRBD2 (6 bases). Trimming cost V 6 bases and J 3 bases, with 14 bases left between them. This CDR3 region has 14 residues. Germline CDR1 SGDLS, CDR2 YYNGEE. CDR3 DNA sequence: TGTGCCAGCAACCGGCGGGGCGAAACAGATACGCAGTATTTT. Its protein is CASNRRGETDTQYF.

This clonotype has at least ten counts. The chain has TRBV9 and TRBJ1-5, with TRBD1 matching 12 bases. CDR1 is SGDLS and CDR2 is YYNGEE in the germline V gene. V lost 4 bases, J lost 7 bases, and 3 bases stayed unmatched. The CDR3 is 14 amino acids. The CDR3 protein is CASSPGTGGQPQHF. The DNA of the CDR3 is TGTGCCAGCAGCCCAGGGACAGGGGGCCAGCCCCAGCATTTT.